The 25 T cell receptor beta chains listed next were all sequenced from one sample in a study of blood T cell repertoires in COVID-19. Measured with immunoSEQ multiplex PCR; TCRdb has only the in-frame clones, and not every one. The sample shows about 210,000 clones, 70% to 90% of them seen only once. Sequencing used PBMCs or T cells enriched from blood (not recorded which). The receptors derive from a man aged 25 to 45 who had recovered from COVID-19.

J is TRBJ2-2 and V is TRBV5-1, with D tentatively TRBD1 (5 bases). Germline V gene data show CDR1 as SGHRS and CDR2 as YFSETQ. CDR3 length: 15 amino acids. Trimming removed 4 bases at V and 5 bases at J, with 15 bases between. The CDR3 spells CASSRQGSGTGELFF. DNA of the CDR3: TGCGCCAGCAGCCGCCAGGGTTCTGGAACCGGGGAGCTGTTTTTT.

The V and J genes are TRBV6-5 and TRBJ2-1, with D possibly being TRBD1 (5 bases). The CDR3 is 13 amino acids. The V gene's germline CDR1 is MNHEY and CDR2 SVGAGI. The V end was cut by 5 bases, the J end by 4 bases, with 9 bases between. The CDR3 DNA is TGTGCCAGCAGTCCCGACAGTTACAATGAGCAGTTCTTC. Its translation is CASSPDSYNEQFF.

The chain carries TRBV4-1 and TRBJ1-3; 10 bases match TRBD1. Germline CDR1 MGHRA, CDR2 YSYEKL. The CDR3 has 15 amino acids. The junction had 9 bases not matched to a gene; V was cut back by 4 bases and J by 9 bases. The CDR3 here is CASSPTGTGASTIYF. The DNA for the CDR3 is TGCGCCAGCAGCCCTACCGGGACAGGGGCAAGCACCATATATTTT.

The chain employs TRBV29-1 and TRBJ1-1; D is unresolved. The CDR3 extends over 15 amino acids. V was shortened by 1 base and J by 0 bases, with 12 bases between the two germline ends. Germline CDR1 SQVTM, CDR2 ANQGSEA. CDR3 coding DNA: TGCAGCGTTGAAGTGTCCGGTTCGATGAACACTGAAGCTTTCTTT. Its translation is CSVEVSGSMNTEAFF. The variable domain in full, completed from reference TRBV29-1 and TRBJ1-1, reads SAVISQKPSRDICQRGTSLTIQCQVDSQVTMMFWYRQQPGQSLTLIATANQGSEATYESGFVIDKFPISRPNLTFSTLTVSNMSPEDSSIYLCSVEVSGSMNTEAFFGQGTRLTVV.

This chain joins TRBV7-2 and TRBJ2-7; TRBD2 might be the D (6 bases). Per the germline V gene, CDR1 is SGHTA and CDR2 is FQGNSA. V lost 5 bases, J lost 2 bases, and 16 bases lay in between. CDR3 size: 15 residues. CDR3 amino acids: CASSIGTDRTYEQYF. In DNA, the CDR3 is TGTGCCAGCAGCATCGGGACTGATAGAACCTACGAGCAGTACTTC.

This chain connects TRBV6-5 to TRBJ2-7; D is undetermined. With 2 bases removed from V and 3 bases from J, the gap between germline ends came to 11 bases. CDR1 and CDR2 (germline): MNHEY, SVGAGI. The length of the CDR3 is 14 residues. The CDR3 reads CASSYGRGYYEQYF. The CDR3 nucleotides read TGTGCCAGCAGTTACGGTCGCGGATACTACGAGCAGTACTTC.

V usage is TRBV13 and J usage is TRBJ1-2, with D perhaps TRBD1 (5 bases). The CDR3 has 16 residues. Germline CDR1 is PRHDT and CDR2 is FYEKMQ (reference sequence). Trimming took 0 bases from V and 2 from J, leaving 13 bases between them. The CDR3 spells CASSLGLRGFNYGYTF. The CDR3 DNA is TGTGCCAGCAGCTTAGGCCTGCGGGGGTTCAACTATGGCTACACCTTC.

The chain recombines TRBV24-1 with TRBJ2-3, with D perhaps TRBD1 (6 bases). Germline V gene data show CDR1 as KGHDR and CDR2 as SFDVKD. The CDR3 totals 11 residues. Trimming shortened V by 9 bases and J by 8 bases, and 11 bases separated the two germline ends. Here the CDR3 DNA reads TGTGCCACCGGACGACAGGCTACGCAGTATTTT. This encodes CATGRQATQYF.

The chain is built from TRBV2 and TRBJ1-5; the match to TRBD1 covers 9 bases. CDR1 is SNHLY, CDR2 FYNNEI, per germline. V was pared by 6 bases and J by 6 bases, with 6 bases of the junction left unmatched. CDR3 length equals 14 residues. The CDR3 here is CASRKSTGGQPQHF. In DNA, the CDR3 is TGTGCCAGCAGGAAATCGACAGGGGGTCAGCCCCAGCATTTT.

The chain uses TRBV29-1 and TRBJ2-2; 7 nucleotides align to TRBD2. Germline loops: CDR1 SQVTM, CDR2 ANQGSEA. Unmatched junction bases numbered 7, after V lost 4 bases and J lost 5 bases. CDR3 length equals 14 residues. The CDR3 is CSVGAGVRTGELFF. CDR3 coding DNA: TGCAGCGTTGGCGCGGGGGTCCGAACCGGGGAGCTGTTTTTT.

The CDR3 reads CASSGSYNSPLHF. The CDR3 coding sequence is TGTGCCAGCAGCGGCTCCTATAATTCACCCCTCCACTTT. The J gene is TRBJ1-6, the V gene TRBV27, with D hard to call. V lost 6 bases and J lost 0, with 3 bases in between. Per germline, CDR1 MNHEY and CDR2 SMNVEV (reference sequence). The CDR3 extends over 13 amino acids.

This chain uses TRBV3-1 (or the pseudogene TRBV3-2) with TRBJ2-1; maybe TRBD2 (6 bases). V dropped 11 bases and J dropped 2 bases, with 10 bases sitting between them. The CDR3 covers 12 residues. CDR1 is LGHDT and CDR2 is YNNKEL in the germline V gene (reference sequence). CDR3 sequence reads: CASRDTYNEQFF. Here the CDR3 DNA reads TGTGCCTCGCGGGATACCTACAATGAGCAGTTCTTC.

The chain combines TRBV10-3 with TRBJ2-1, with 14 bases matching TRBD2. The CDR3 has 14 amino acids. Looked up from germline, CDR1 is ENHRY and CDR2 is SYGVKD. The ends lost 6 bases at V and 8 bases at J; junction bases unmatched: 3. The CDR3: CAIRGTSGGDEQFF. The CDR3 coding sequence is TGTGCCATCAGGGGGACTAGCGGGGGCGATGAGCAGTTCTTC.

The chain links TRBV7-9 to TRBJ1-2, with TRBD1 matching 7 bases. Germline assignment: CDR1 SEHNR and CDR2 FQNEAQ (reference sequence). The CDR3 covers 15 residues. V shed 3 bases and J 0 bases; nucleotides not matched to a gene: 4. The CDR3 nucleotides are TGTGCCAGCAGCTTCCGACAGGGAACTAACTATGGCTACACCTTC. Its protein product is CASSFRQGTNYGYTF. The entire variable domain, with the rest obtained from reference TRBV7-9 and TRBJ1-2, is as follows: DTGVSQNPRHKITKRGQNVTFRCDPISEHNRLYWYRQTLGQGPEFLTYFQNEAQLEKSRLLSDRFSAERPKGSFSTLEIQRTEQGDSAMYLCASSFRQGTNYGYTFGSGTRLTVV.

The V gene is TRBV29-1, the J gene TRBJ2-3, with 9 bases matching TRBD1. CDR3 size: 16 residues. V trimming: 5 bases; J trimming: 1 base; junction bases outside the gene matches: 10. From germline, CDR1 is SQVTM and CDR2 ANQGSEA. The CDR3 loop reads CSVQRKGQGGTDTQYF. CDR3 nucleotide sequence: TGCAGCGTTCAACGAAAGGGACAGGGTGGCACAGATACGCAGTATTTT.

The rearrangement links TRBV7-6 to TRBJ2-2, with 7 bases that match TRBD2. Germline V gives CDR1 SGHVS, CDR2 FNYEAQ. Losses at the gene ends were 0 bases for V and 1 base for J; bases not matched to a gene: 8. The CDR3 is 18 amino acids. This CDR3 is CASSLAVAASGNTGELFF. For the CDR3, the DNA is TGTGCCAGCAGCTTAGCGGTGGCCGCTAGCGGGAACACCGGGGAGCTGTTTTTT.

The chain is built from TRBV10-2 and TRBJ2-2; TRBD2 agrees at 14 bases. This CDR3 spans 14 amino acids. V lost 6 bases, J lost 9 bases, and 3 bases stayed unmatched. Germline V CDR1 and CDR2: WSHSY, SAAADI. The CDR3 is CASRGTSGRWELFF. In DNA form, the CDR3 reads TGCGCCAGCAGGGGGACTAGCGGGAGATGGGAGCTGTTTTTT.

This clone was seen more than once but under ten times. The CDR3 is CASSASTGEQFF. DNA for the CDR3: TGCGCCAGCAGCGCCTCTACGGGTGAGCAGTTCTTC. The rearrangement uses TRBV5-1 and TRBJ2-1; unclear D gene. Trimming stripped 4 bases from V and 9 bases from J, with 11 bases between. CDR1 and CDR2 (germline): SGHRS, YFSETQ. The CDR3 length is 12 residues.

This clone was picked up one time. Compared with germline, one end of the junction differs, possibly owing to a read error. The chain joins TRBV7-8 to TRBJ1-5; 10 positions match TRBD1. The germline CDR1 and CDR2 sequences are SGHVS and FQNEAQ. The CDR3 covers 18 residues. The CDR3 nucleotides are TGTGCCAGCAACTTAGGGGGACCGACAGGGGGCTTGGATCAGCCCCAGCATTTT. Encoded protein: CASNLGGPTGGLDQPQHF.

This chain links TRBV19 with TRBJ2-2; D uncertain. Germline loops: CDR1 LNHDA, CDR2 SQIVND (reference sequence). The CDR3 contains 13 residues. V was pared by 4 bases and J by 1 base, with 4 bases between. The CDR3 region is CASSTLNTGELFF. The CDR3 nucleotides are TGTGCCAGTAGTACCCTGAACACCGGGGAGCTGTTTTTT.

For this clone: The junction departs from germline at one end; a sequencing error may be responsible. V is TRBV3-1 (or the pseudogene TRBV3-2) and J is TRBJ2-2; D is possibly TRBD2 (7 bases). CDR1 LGHDT and CDR2 YNNKEL come from the germline V gene (reference sequence). CDR3 length: 15 residues. The CDR3 DNA is TGTGCCTGCAGCCAAGGCGGGGGCGGGACCGGGGAGCTGTTTTTT. Its protein is CACSQGGGGTGELFF.

The table lists this clone with a few counts. V usage is TRBV5-1 and J usage is TRBJ1-2; D possibly corresponds to TRBD1 (6 bases). Germline loops: CDR1 SGHRS, CDR2 YFSETQ. Trimming shortened V by 2 bases and J by 6 bases, and 14 bases separated the two germline ends. The CDR3 runs to 14 residues. In DNA form, the CDR3 reads TGCGCCAGCAGCTTAGGACAGACTAATCATGGCTACACCTTC. As protein: CASSLGQTNHGYTF.

The genes are TRBV18 and TRBJ2-5; D ambiguous. Germline lookup yields CDR1 KGHSH and CDR2 LQKENI. Trimming cost V 2 bases and J 3 bases, with 4 bases left between them. This CDR3 is built from 12 residues. CDR3 DNA sequence: TGTGCCAGCTCACCAACGGAAGAGACCCAGTACTTC. It specifies CASSPTEETQYF.

This rearrangement joins TRBV5-1 to TRBJ2-2; 8 positions match TRBD1. This CDR3 contains 15 residues. Germline V gives CDR1 SGHRS, CDR2 YFSETQ. V lost 4 bases to trimming and J lost 1 base; unmatched junction nucleotides: 3. DNA for the CDR3: TGCGCCAGCAGCCGGGACAGGCAGAACACCGGGGAGCTGTTTTTT. Its protein is CASSRDRQNTGELFF.

The J gene is TRBJ1-1, the V gene TRBV11-1, with 9 bases matching TRBD1. The germline CDR1 and CDR2 sequences are SGHAT and FQDESV (reference sequence). This CDR3 has 16 residues. The J segment lost 1 base and the V segment lost 1 base, leaving 4 bases of the junction unmatched. This CDR3 is CASSLGDRDPNTEAFF. For the CDR3, the DNA is TGTGCCAGCAGCTTAGGGGACAGGGACCCGAACACTGAAGCTTTCTTT.